This T cell receptor beta chain came from a study of T cell responses to AZD1222 COVID-19 vaccine. Profiled with immunoSEQ multiplex PCR; TCRdb holds only in-frame clones, not every one. The profile covers around 120,000 clones, with about nine tenths appearing a single time and approximately 2.6% taken by the ten largest. Study-level results: Repertoire sampling happened only post peak T cell response. Spike-specific TCR breadth and depth were elevated following two AZD1222 doses. White British donors predominated, females outnumbered males, and clonal diversity was possibly underestimated.

Second doses at about 4 or about 12 weeks were pooled. Points on this clone: The target antigen is unknown.

Material: peripheral blood, obtained 28 days after the second AZD1222 dose. The sequence derives from an adult who received the AZD1222 COVID-19 vaccine.

The CDR3 protein is CASSPDRAASPLHF. CDR3 DNA sequence: TGTGCCAGCAGTCCCGACCGGGCGGCTTCACCCCTCCACTTT. The chain couples TRBV6-6 to TRBJ1-6; D unresolved. The germline V and J ends were trimmed by 5 bases and 9 bases, with 14 bases remaining between them. Germline lookup yields CDR1 MNHNY and CDR2 SVGAGI (reference sequence). The length of the CDR3 is 14 residues.